This T cell receptor (beta chain) was sequenced for a study of tissue T cells after allogeneic stem cell transplantation. General study findings and limits: The patient cohort was small and clinically heterogeneous, with limited sampling depth. Within patients, tissue anatomy strongly shaped TCR repertoire composition.

CDR3 length: 12 residues. Germline CDR1 reads SGHDT; CDR2 reads FRDEAV. Unmatched junction bases numbered 3, after V lost 2 bases and J lost 7 bases. Sequencing was performed with immunoSEQ multiplex PCR; in TCRdb, only in-frame clones are kept and a portion is missing. Here the sample spans some 7,600 clones, 50% to 55% being singletons. This sample's time point: mouse harvest day 7 after allogeneic transplant. Each mouse received 10^7 T-cell-depleted marrow cells plus 10^6 splenic CD5+ T cells by tail vein. B6 (H2b) cells into BALB/c (H2d) mice; tissues taken at day 7 or 14. This clone ranks as large (0.1 to 1%). Its matching antigen is unknown. Genes and germline are mouse. The observed sequence ends 1 residue before the CDR3 terminus, with the missing tail filled in from the germline J gene.

The gene calls are TRBV14 and TRBJ2-7, with 7 bases matching TRBD2. The source is a female BALB/c mouse given C57BL/6 T cells with graft-versus-host disease after an allogeneic hematopoietic cell transplant. The sequencing sample was made of lymph node tissue. CDR3 DNA (partial): TGTGCCAGCAGTTTTGGGGGGAGAGAACAGTAC. Protein sequence: CASSFGGREQY. The whole CDR3 is CASSFGGREQYF.